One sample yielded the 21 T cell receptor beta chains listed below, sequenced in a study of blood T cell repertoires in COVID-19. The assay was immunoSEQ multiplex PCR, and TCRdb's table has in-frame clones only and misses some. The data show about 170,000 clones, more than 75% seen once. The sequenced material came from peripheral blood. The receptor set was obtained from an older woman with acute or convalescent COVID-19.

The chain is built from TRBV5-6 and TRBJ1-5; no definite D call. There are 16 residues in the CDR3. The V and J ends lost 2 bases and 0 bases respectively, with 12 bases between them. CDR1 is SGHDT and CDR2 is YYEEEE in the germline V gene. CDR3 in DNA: TGTGCCAGCAGCTTCTGGGCCCTTTATAGCAATCAGCCCCAGCATTTT. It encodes CASSFWALYSNQPQHF.

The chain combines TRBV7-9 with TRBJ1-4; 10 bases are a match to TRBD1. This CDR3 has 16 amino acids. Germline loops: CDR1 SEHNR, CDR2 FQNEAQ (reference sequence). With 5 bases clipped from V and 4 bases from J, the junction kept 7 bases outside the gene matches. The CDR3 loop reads CASSIGQGEYNEKLFF. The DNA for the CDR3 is TGTGCCAGCAGCATTGGACAGGGGGAATATAATGAAAAACTGTTTTTT.

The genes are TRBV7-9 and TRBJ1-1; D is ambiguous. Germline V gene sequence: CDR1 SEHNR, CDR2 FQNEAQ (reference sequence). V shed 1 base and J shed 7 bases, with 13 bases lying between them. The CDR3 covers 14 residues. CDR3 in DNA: TGTGCCAGCAGCTTAGGTGGGTCCCGCGGTGAAGCTTTCTTT. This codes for CASSLGGSRGEAFF.

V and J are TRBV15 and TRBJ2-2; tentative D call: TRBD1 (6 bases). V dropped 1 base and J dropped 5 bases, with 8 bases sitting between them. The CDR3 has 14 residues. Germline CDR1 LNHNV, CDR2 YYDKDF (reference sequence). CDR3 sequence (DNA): TGTGCCACCAGCAGAGCGAGGGGGACCGGGGAGCTGTTTTTT. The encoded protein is CATSRARGTGELFF. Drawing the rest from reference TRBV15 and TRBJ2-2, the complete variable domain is DAMVIQNPRYQVTQFGKPVTLSCSQTLNHNVMYWYQQKSSQAPKLLFHYYDKDFNNEADTPDNFQSRRPNTSFCFLDIRSPGLGDTAMYLCATSRARGTGELFFGEGSRLTVL.

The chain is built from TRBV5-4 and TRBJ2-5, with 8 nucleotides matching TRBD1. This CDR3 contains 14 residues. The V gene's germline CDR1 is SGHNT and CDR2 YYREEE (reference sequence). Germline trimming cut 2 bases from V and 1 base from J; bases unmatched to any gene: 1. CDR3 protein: CASSFGQGQETQYF. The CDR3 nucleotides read TGTGCCAGCAGCTTCGGACAGGGCCAAGAGACCCAGTACTTC.

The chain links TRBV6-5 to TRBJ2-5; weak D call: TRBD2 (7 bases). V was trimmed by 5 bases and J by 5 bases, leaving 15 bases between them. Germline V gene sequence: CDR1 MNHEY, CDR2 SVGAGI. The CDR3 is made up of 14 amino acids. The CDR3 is CASSTSGRGETQYF. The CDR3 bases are TGTGCCAGCAGTACCTCGGGGAGGGGGGAGACCCAGTACTTC.

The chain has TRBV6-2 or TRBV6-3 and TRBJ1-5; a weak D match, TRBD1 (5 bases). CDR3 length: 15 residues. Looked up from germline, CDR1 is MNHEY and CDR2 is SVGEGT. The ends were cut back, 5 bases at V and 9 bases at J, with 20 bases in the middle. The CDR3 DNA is TGTGCCAGCAGTCCCGGAGGGGCCTGGGATCGGCCCCAGCATTTT. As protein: CASSPGGAWDRPQHF.

The CDR3, as DNA: TGTGCCAGCAGCCAGGGACTACGGGAAAAACTGTTTTTT. Translating gives CASSQGLREKLFF. The chain links TRBV3-1 (or the pseudogene TRBV3-2) to TRBJ1-4, with D possibly matching TRBD1 (5 bases). The CDR3 consists of 13 residues. CDR1 and CDR2 from the germline V gene are LGHDT and YNNKEL (reference sequence). Trimming cost V 3 bases and J 8 bases, with 10 bases left between them.

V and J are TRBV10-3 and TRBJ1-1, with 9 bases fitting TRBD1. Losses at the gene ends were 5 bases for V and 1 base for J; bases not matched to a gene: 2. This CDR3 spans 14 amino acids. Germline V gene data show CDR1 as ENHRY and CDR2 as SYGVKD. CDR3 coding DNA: TGTGCCATCAGTTTACAGGGGGCGAACACTGAAGCTTTCTTT. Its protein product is CAISLQGANTEAFF.

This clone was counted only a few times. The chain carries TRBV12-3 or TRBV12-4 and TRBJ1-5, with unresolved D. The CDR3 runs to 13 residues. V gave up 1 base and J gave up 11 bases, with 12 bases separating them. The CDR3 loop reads CASSLDLDSAQHF. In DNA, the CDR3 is TGTGCCAGCAGTTTAGACCTCGATTCGGCCCAGCATTTT.

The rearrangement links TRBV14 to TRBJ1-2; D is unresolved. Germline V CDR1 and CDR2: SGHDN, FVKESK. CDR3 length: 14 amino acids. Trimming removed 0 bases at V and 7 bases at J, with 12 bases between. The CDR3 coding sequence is TGTGCCAGCAGCCAAGATTCGGCACGGAGTGGCTACACCTTC. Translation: CASSQDSARSGYTF.

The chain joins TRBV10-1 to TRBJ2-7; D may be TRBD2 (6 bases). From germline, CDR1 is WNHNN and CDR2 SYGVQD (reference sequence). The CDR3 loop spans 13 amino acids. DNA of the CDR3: TGCGCAGGAGGGTGTTGGCACAGTGACGAGCAGTACTTC. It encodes CAGGCWHSDEQYF.

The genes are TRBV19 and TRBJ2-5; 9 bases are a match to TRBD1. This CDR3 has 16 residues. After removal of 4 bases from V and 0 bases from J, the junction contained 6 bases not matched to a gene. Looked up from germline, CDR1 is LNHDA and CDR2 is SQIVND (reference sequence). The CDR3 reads CASSNRGPKYQETQYF. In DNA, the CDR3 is TGTGCCAGTAGTAACAGGGGGCCTAAGTACCAAGAGACCCAGTACTTC.

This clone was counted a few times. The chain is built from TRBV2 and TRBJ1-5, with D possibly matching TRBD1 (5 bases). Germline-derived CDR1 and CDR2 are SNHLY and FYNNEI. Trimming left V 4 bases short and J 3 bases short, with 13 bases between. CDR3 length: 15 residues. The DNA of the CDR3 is TGTGCCAGCAGTGTAACCCAGGGCTTCAATCAGCCCCAGCATTTT. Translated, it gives CASSVTQGFNQPQHF.

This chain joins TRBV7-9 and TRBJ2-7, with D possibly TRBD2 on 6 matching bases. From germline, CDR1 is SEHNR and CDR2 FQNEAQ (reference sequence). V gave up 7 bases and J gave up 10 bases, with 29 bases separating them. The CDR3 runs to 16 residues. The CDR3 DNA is TGTGCCAGCACTTCCCTAGCGAGTACCTTGTTTGGCGTCCAGTACTTC. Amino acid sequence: CASTSLASTLFGVQYF.

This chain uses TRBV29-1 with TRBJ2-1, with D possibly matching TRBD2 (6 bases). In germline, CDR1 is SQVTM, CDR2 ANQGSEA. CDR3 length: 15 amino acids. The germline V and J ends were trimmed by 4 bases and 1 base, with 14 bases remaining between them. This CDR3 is CSVGVGLLSYNEQFF. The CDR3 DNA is TGCAGCGTTGGAGTGGGACTTCTGTCCTACAATGAGCAGTTCTTC.

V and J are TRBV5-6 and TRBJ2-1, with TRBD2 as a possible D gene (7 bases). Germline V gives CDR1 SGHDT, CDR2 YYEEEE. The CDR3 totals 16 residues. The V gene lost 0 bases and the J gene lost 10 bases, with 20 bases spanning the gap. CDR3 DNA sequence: TGTGCCAGCAGCTTGGAGAAGGGTGGCGGGGGCTGGGAGCAGTTCTTC. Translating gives CASSLEKGGGGWEQFF.

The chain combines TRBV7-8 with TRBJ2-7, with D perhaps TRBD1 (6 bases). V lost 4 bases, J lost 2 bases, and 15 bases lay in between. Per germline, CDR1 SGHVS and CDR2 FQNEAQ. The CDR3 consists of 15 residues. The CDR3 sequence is CASSYLDSFAYEQYF. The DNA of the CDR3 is TGTGCCAGCAGCTACCTGGACAGTTTTGCCTACGAGCAGTACTTC.

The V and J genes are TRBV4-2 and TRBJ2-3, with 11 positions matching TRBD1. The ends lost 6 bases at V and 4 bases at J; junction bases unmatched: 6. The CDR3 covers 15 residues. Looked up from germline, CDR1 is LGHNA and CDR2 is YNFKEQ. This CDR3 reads CASRTGTGGPDTQYF. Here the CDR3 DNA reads TGTGCCAGCAGAACCGGGACAGGGGGTCCAGATACGCAGTATTTT.

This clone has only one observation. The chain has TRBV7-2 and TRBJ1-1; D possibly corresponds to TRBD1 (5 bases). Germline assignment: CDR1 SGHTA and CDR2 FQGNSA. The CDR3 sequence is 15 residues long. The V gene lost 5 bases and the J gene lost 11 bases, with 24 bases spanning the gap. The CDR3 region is CASSIKIGDGGVAFF. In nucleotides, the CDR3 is TGTGCCAGCAGCATAAAAATTGGGGACGGGGGTGTTGCTTTCTTT. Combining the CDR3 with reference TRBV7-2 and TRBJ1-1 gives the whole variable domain GAGVSQSPSNKVTEKGKDVELRCDPISGHTALYWYRQSLGQGLEFLIYFQGNSAPDKSGLPSDRFSAERTGGSVSTLTIQRTQQEDSAVYLCASSIKIGDGGVAFFGQGTRLTVV.

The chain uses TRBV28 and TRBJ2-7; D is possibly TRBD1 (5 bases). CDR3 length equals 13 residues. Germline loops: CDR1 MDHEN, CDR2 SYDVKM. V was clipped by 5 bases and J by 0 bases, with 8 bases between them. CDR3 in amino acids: CASSPGFSYEQYF. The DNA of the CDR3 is TGTGCCAGCAGTCCAGGGTTCTCCTACGAGCAGTACTTC.